This T cell receptor (beta chain) is from a study of cytomegalovirus exposure and HLA in healthy donors. Study-wide results and limits: Listed as cytomegalovirus-associated were 164 TCR beta chains. Earlier findings revealed that most TCR beta V segments proved productive either about 90% or about 30% of the time. Most TCR sequences showed up rarely, but some public TCRs showed up in many donors.

Vbeta (60) and Jbeta (13) primers were used in the PCR. TCRdb's copy holds only in-frame clones and misses some; the assay was immunoSEQ multiplex PCR. Here the sample spans some 250,000 clones, roughly 87% being singletons. A word on this clone: The antigen remains unidentified.

The sequenced material came from PBMCs. This clonotype was obtained from a woman in her thirties or forties in good health and CMV-seropositive.

CDR3 in amino acids: CSVAETSGNQQFF. The CDR3 DNA follows: TGCAGCGTTGCCGAGACTAGCGGGAATCAGCAGTTCTTC. This sequence joins TRBV29-1 and TRBJ2-1; 11 bases are a match to TRBD2. The CDR3 has 13 residues. Germline lookup yields CDR1 SQVTM and CDR2 ANQGSEA. J was trimmed by 11 bases and V by 4 bases; bases with no gene match: 7.